This TCR beta chain came from a study of T cells in Graves' hyperthyroidism and ophthalmopathy. Study-wide background: Peripheral blood was taken when the disease was first diagnosed, before any treatment began.

V gave up 5 bases and J gave up 0 bases, with 15 bases separating them. Germline V gene data show CDR1 as SGHRS and CDR2 as YFSETQ. The CDR3 consists of 17 residues. This clonotype showed up many times. What it binds is unknown. Study findings and constraints: Ophthalmopathy onset followed model prediction by a median around six months.

Template material for amplifying TCR beta CDR3 regions consisted of RNA transcripts. The TCR CDR3 was amplified in a first-round RT-PCR using the HTBI primer set. TCRdb re-derived calls from the multiplex PCR reads in MiXCR, one entry per CDR3 protein. The data contain hundreds of thousands of distinct CDR3 sequences, about 15% of them singletons. The receptor was derived from a woman aged 25 to 39 with Graves' hyperthyroidism that later progressed to Graves' ophthalmopathy. This chain connects TRBV5-1 to TRBJ1-6; D might be TRBD1 (5 bases). The specimen sequenced was blood. CDR3 sequence: CASRPDIASSYNSPLHF. The CDR3 DNA reads as TGCGCCAGCAGACCGGACATCGCGAGCTCCTATAATTCACCCCTCCACTTT.